This passage covers 5 T cell receptor beta chains from one sample sequenced in a study of CD8 T cells in Susac syndrome (dated by TCRdb to between 2018 and 2021). Library prep was done by the immunoSEQ multiplex PCR assay. RNA was extracted using the RNeasy kit, and about 0.45 to 1 ug of the RNA was reverse transcribed with random hexamers. In-frame beta chains were kept once TCRdb had trimmed the public reads at Q25 with fastp and called clones with MiXCR. Rows merge per CDR3 protein into single entries with the most common DNA and genes. This sample lists around 280,000 distinct CDR3 sequences; about 85% were detected once. The ten top clones hold over 0.095% of the sample. The material sequenced was CD8+ T cells from PBMCs. These receptor sequences come from a human donor with multiple sclerosis.

The chain couples TRBV28 to TRBJ1-2, with 9 bases aligning to TRBD1. Germline CDR1 MDHEN, CDR2 SYDVKM. V trimming: 7 bases; J trimming: 5 bases; junction bases outside the gene matches: 8. The CDR3 sequence is 14 residues long. The CDR3 spells CASTSTGGGYGYTF. CDR3 in DNA: TGTGCCAGCACCTCGACAGGGGGAGGGTATGGCTACACCTTC.

The sample holds one count of this clonotype. J is TRBJ1-6 and V is TRBV7-9, with D tentatively TRBD1 (5 bases). Germline CDR1 reads SEHNR; CDR2 reads FQNEAQ (reference sequence). Trimming removed 5 bases at V and 10 bases at J, with 21 bases between. This CDR3 has 16 residues. The CDR3 protein is CASSPRDWLQGSPLHF. The CDR3, as DNA: TGTGCCAGCAGCCCTAGAGATTGGTTGCAGGGATCACCCCTCCACTTT.

V and J are TRBV21-1 and TRBJ2-7; the D call of TRBD1 is as the table states it, not checked on the DNA. TRBV21-1 is listed as a pseudogene. This CDR3 has 13 amino acids. CDR3 DNA: TGTGCCAGCTGGGCCCAGGGGGATTACGAGCAGTACTTC. Translation: CASWAQGDYEQYF.

This clonotype was seen only once. At one end, the junction sequence differs from germline, possibly due to a read error. This chain uses TRBV9 with TRBJ1-3, with 7 positions matching TRBD1. Germline CDR1 SGDLS, CDR2 YYNGEE. This CDR3 has 15 residues. CDR3 in amino acids: CASSVRGDRTNPIYF. In DNA, the CDR3 is TGTGCCAGCAGCGTACGAGGGGACAGAACAAACCCCATATATTTT.

The rearrangement joins TRBV9 to TRBJ2-1; D unresolved. Germline lookup yields CDR1 SGDLS and CDR2 YYNGEE. Trimming removed 4 bases from V and 7 bases from J, with 12 bases in between. This CDR3 comprises 13 residues. CDR3 in DNA: TGTGCCAGCAGCTCCGGACGGCCGAATGAGCAGTTCTTC. Its protein is CASSSGRPNEQFF. Combining the CDR3 with reference TRBV9 and TRBJ2-1 gives the whole variable domain DSGVTQTPKHLITATGQRVTLRCSPRSGDLSVYWYQQSLDQGLQFLIQYYNGEERAKGNILERFSAQQFPDLHSELNLSSLELGDSALYFCASSSGRPNEQFFGPGTRLTVL.